The entry that follows covers one T cell receptor beta chain sequence. Its matching antigen is unknown. These data come from a study of shared clonotypes between healthy human individuals. Turning to the study itself: Plates per donor: three CD4 naive, three CD4 memory, two CD8 naive, one CD8 memory. Findings and limits, study-wide: Generally, naive subsets came out with larger estimated richness than memory subsets.

Trimming removed 4 bases from V and 0 bases from J, with 17 bases in between. Germline V CDR1 and CDR2: SGHRS, YFSETQ. The CDR3 runs to 17 residues. Clones were read by immunoSEQ multiplex PCR, and TCRdb kept only the in-frame ones, dropping some. The sample includes around 2,100,000 clones, about 95% seen only once; the top ten take 0.9% to 1.5%. Selected positively for CCR7 and CD45RO-negative, naive CD8 cells excluded terminally differentiated effector memory CD45RA+ cells. Nashville, Tennessee was home to all donors, each a Caucasian adult. The chain links TRBV5-1 to TRBJ1-3; D is perhaps TRBD1 (5 bases). The TCR was taken from a man between 18 and 35 years old in good health. Sample: naive CD8+ T cells sorted from blood. The CDR3 region is CASSLRALGGSGNTIYF. CDR3 DNA sequence: TGCGCCAGCAGCCTAAGGGCGTTGGGGGGCTCTGGAAACACCATATATTTT.